This T cell receptor beta chain derives from a study of early stage breast cancer tumors. Germline lookup yields CDR1 SEHNR and CDR2 FQNEAQ (reference sequence). J was trimmed by 0 bases and V by 4 bases; bases with no gene match: 5. CDR3 length: 15 residues. The method was immunoSEQ multiplex PCR; TCRdb's version includes in-frame clones alone and lacks a portion of them. This table has tens of thousands of clones, over 60% appearing once. This TCR was sampled from a person aged 30-39 years with breast cancer. The rearrangement uses TRBV7-9 and TRBJ2-5; 7 positions agree with TRBD1. Sequencing was performed on blood. CDR3 region: CASSSPGQYQETQYF. CDR3 coding DNA: TGTGCCAGCAGCTCGCCGGGACAGTACCAAGAGACCCAGTACTTC.